This TCR beta chain derives from a study of blood T cell repertoires in COVID-19. The wider study: PBMCs, B-cell-depleted T cells, or T cells provided the cDNA or gDNA that made up the material.

Trimming took 3 bases from V and 5 from J; bases not matched to a gene: 3. CDR1 and CDR2 (germline): SGHRS, YFSETQ. This CDR3 spans 14 amino acids. The assay was immunoSEQ multiplex PCR, and TCRdb's table has in-frame clones only and misses some. The sample holds approximately 150,000 clones, around 87% seen once. The chain links TRBV5-1 to TRBJ2-3; 10 bases are a match to TRBD2. Specimen: PBMCs or T cells enriched from blood (not recorded which). This receptor was obtained from a man between 60 and 75 years old who had recovered from COVID-19. CDR3 coding DNA: TGCGCCAGCAGCTCCCGGACTAGCGGAGATACGCAGTATTTT. This sequence encodes CASSSRTSGDTQYF.